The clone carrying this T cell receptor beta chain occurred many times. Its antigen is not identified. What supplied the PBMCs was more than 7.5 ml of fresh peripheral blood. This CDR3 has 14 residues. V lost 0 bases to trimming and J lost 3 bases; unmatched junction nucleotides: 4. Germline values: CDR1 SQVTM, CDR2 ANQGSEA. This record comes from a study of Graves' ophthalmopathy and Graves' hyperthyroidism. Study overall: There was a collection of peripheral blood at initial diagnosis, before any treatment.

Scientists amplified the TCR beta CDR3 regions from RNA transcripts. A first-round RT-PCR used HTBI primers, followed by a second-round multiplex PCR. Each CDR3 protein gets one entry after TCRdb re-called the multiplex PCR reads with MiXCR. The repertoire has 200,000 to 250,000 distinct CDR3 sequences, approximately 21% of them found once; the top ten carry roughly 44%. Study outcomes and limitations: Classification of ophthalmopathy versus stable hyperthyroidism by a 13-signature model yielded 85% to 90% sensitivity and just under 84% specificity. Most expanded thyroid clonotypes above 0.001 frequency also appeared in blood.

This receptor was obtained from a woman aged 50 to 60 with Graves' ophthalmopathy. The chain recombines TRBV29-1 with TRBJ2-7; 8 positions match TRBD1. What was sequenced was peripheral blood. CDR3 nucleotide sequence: TGCAGCGTTGAAGAAGACAGGGGTCACTACGAGCAGTACTTC. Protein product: CSVEEDRGHYEQYF.